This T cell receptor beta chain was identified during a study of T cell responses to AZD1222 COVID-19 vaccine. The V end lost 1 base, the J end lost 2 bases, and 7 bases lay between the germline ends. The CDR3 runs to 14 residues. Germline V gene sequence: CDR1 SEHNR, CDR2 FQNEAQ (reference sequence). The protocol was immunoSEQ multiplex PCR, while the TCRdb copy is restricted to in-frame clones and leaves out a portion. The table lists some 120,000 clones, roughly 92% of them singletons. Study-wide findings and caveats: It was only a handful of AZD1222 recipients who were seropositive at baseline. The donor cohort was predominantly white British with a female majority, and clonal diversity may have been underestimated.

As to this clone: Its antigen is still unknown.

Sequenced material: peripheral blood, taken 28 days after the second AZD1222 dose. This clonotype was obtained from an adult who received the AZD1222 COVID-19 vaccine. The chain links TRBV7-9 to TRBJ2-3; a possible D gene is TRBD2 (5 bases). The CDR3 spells CASSLGDYTDTQYF. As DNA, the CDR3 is TGTGCCAGCAGCTTAGGTGACTACACAGATACGCAGTATTTT.